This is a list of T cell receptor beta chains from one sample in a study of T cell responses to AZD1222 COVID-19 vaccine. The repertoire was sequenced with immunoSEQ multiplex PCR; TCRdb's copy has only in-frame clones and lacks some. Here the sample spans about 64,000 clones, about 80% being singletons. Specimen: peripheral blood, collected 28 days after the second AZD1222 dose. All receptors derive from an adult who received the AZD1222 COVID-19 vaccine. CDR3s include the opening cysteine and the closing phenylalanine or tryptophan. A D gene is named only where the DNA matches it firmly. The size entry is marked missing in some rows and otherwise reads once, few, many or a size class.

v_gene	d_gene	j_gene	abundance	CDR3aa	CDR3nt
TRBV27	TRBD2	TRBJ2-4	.	CASRSSGGAPIQYF	TGTGCCAGCAGGTCTAGCGGGGGGGCCCCCATTCAGTACTTC
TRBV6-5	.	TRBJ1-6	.	CASSYSGRNNSPLHF	TGTGCCAGCAGTTACTCGGGACGGAATAATTCACCCCTCCACTTT
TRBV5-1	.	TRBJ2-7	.	CASSLDTGTYEQYF	TGCGCCAGCAGCCTGGACACGGGGACCTACGAGCAGTACTTC
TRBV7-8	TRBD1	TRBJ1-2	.	CASSFQGEDGYTF	TGTGCCAGCAGCTTTCAGGGGGAGGATGGCTACACCTTC
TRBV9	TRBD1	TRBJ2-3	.	CASSVEDRGRTDTQYF	TGTGCCAGCAGCGTAGAGGACAGGGGGCGGACAGATACGCAGTATTTT
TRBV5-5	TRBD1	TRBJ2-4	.	CASSLAGQENIQYF	TGTGCCAGCAGCTTGGCAGGACAGGAGAACATTCAGTACTTC
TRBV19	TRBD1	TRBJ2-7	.	CASSIYLNRGEQYF	TGTGCCAGTAGTATATACCTCAACAGGGGCGAGCAGTACTTC
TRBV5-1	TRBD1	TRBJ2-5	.	CASSFQPDREETQYF	TGCGCCAGCAGCTTCCAACCGGACAGGGAAGAGACCCAGTACTTC
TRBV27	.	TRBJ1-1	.	CASSFRGGTEAFF	TGTGCCAGCAGTTTTCGGGGTGGCACTGAAGCTTTCTTT
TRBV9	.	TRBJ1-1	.	CASSVESMNTEAFF	TGTGCCAGCAGCGTAGAAAGCATGAACACTGAAGCTTTCTTT
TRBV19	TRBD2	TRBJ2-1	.	CTSGAGGRYNEQFF	TGTACATCAGGGGCGGGGGGTAGGTACAATGAGCAGTTCTTC
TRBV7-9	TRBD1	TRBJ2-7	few	CASSFRPGQGGAYEQYF	TGTGCCAGCAGCTTTCGTCCGGGACAGGGAGGTGCCTACGAGCAGTACTTC
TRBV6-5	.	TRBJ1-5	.	CASSQTVLNQPQHF	TGTGCCAGCAGCCAGACGGTCCTCAATCAGCCCCAGCATTTT
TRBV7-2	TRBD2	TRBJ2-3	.	CASSLASAGGADTQYF	TGTGCCAGCAGCTTAGCTTCGGCGGGGGGGGCAGATACGCAGTATTTT
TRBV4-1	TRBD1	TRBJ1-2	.	CASSLRGLDGYTF	TGCGCCAGCAGTCTCAGGGGGCTGGATGGCTACACCTTC
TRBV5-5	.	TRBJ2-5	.	CASSSKETQYF	TGTGCCAGCAGCTCAAAAGAGACCCAGTACTTC
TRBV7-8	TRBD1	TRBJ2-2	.	CASSRGGTGQGDWLFF	TGTGCCAGCAGCCGAGGGGGCACAGGGCAGGGAGACTGGCTGTTTTTT
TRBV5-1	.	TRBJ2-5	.	CASSTGSGEETQYF	TGCGCCAGCAGCACCGGATCAGGGGAGGAGACCCAGTACTTC
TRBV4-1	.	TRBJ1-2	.	CASSQRGGDYYGYTF	TGCGCCAGCAGCCAAAGGGGGGGGGATTACTATGGCTACACCTTC
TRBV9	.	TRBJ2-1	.	CASSVDRTMRYNEQFF	TGTGCCAGCAGCGTAGATCGGACAATGAGATACAATGAGCAGTTCTTC
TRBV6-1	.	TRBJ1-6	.	CASSEARSPLHF	TGTGCCAGCAGTGAAGCGCGTTCACCCCTCCACTTT
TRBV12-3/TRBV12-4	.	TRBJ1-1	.	CASSLVGPNEAFF	TGTGCCAGCAGTTTAGTTGGGCCCAATGAAGCTTTCTTT
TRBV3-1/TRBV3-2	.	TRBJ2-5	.	CASSQAPGGGEYF	TGTGCCAGCAGCCAAGCTCCGGGGGGCGGGGAGTACTTC
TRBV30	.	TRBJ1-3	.	CAWSVGGIGNTIYF	TGTGCCTGGAGTGTAGGGGGAATCGGAAACACCATATATTTT
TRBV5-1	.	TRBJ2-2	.	CASSSGTGNTGELFF	TGCGCCAGCAGCTCCGGGACTGGGAACACCGGGGAGCTGTTTTTT
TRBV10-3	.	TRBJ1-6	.	CAISAGGSQSPLHF	TGTGCCATCAGCGCCGGGGGTTCGCAATCACCCCTCCACTTT
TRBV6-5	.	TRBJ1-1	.	CASSPRVLGPEAFF	TGTGCCAGCAGTCCAAGAGTGTTGGGCCCTGAAGCTTTCTTT
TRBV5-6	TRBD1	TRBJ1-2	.	CASSLGQGGNYGYTF	TGTGCCAGCAGCTTGGGACAGGGAGGGAACTATGGCTACACCTTC
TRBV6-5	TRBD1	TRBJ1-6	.	CASSRQGLDSPLHF	TGTGCCAGCAGTCGACAGGGGTTGGATTCACCCCTCCACTTT
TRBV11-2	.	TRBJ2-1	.	CASELIRERSRQFF	TGTGCCAGCGAACTAATACGTGAGCGATCTAGGCAGTTCTTC
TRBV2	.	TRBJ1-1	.	CASSEEVGAEAFF	TGTGCCAGCAGTGAGGAGGTAGGGGCTGAAGCTTTCTTT
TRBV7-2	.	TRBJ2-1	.	CASSFGGTSNEQFF	TGTGCCAGCAGCTTTGGTGGGACGAGCAATGAGCAGTTCTTC
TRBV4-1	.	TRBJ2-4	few	CASSQVPKNIQYF	TGCGCCAGCAGCCAAGTGCCCAAAAACATTCAGTACTTC
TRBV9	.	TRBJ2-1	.	CASSVGTAYNEQFF	TGTGCCAGCAGCGTAGGGACAGCTTACAATGAGCAGTTCTTC
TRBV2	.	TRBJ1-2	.	CASSDTQSYGYTF	TGTGCCAGCAGCGATACTCAGAGCTATGGCTACACCTTC
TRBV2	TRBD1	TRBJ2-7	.	CASSEDRGHNEQYF	TGTGCCAGCAGTGAGGACAGGGGGCATAACGAGCAGTACTTC
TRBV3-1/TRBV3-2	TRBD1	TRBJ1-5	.	CASSQTGGNQPQHF	TGTGCCAGCAGCCAGACAGGGGGCAATCAGCCCCAGCATTTT
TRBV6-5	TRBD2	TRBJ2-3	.	CASSYSSSGGVTQYF	TGTGCCAGCAGTTACTCGTCTAGCGGGGGTGTCACGCAGTATTTT
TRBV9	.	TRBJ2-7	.	CASSVVGTDDYEQYF	TGTGCCAGCAGCGTGGTCGGGACGGATGATTACGAGCAGTACTTC
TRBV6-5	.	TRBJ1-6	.	CASSGPLLRSPLHF	TGTGCCAGCTCCGGGCCGCTCCTTCGTTCACCCCTCCACTTT
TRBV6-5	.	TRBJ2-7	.	CASTQNPEGYEQYF	TGTGCCAGCACTCAAAACCCAGAGGGTTACGAGCAGTACTTC
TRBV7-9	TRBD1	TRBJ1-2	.	CASSLPGTGSSYGYTF	TGTGCCAGCAGCTTACCCGGGACAGGGTCCTCCTATGGCTACACCTTC
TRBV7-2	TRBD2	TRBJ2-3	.	CASSSGGASDTQYF	TGTGCCAGCAGCAGCGGGGGGGCTTCAGATACGCAGTATTTT